This TCR beta chain was recorded in a study of blood T cell repertoires in COVID-19. Produced via immunoSEQ multiplex PCR; TCRdb's table is partial and in-frame only. The table lists fewer than 400,000 clones, approximately 90% of them singletons. This CDR3 has 15 amino acids. Germline-derived CDR1 and CDR2 are MNHEY and SVGAGI. The V gene lost 5 bases and the J gene lost 4 bases, with 14 bases spanning the gap. The specimen was PBMCs or T cells enriched from blood (not recorded which). This chain uses TRBV6-5 with TRBJ2-2; possibly TRBD2 for D (6 bases). This sequence was found in a young woman who had been exposed to COVID-19. The CDR3 sequence is CASSREPRGTGELFF. CDR3 coding DNA: TGTGCCAGCAGTAGGGAACCGCGGGGCACCGGGGAGCTGTTTTTT.